The rows below give T cell receptor beta chains drawn from one sample of a study of blood T cell repertoires in COVID-19. The table came from immunoSEQ multiplex PCR; TCRdb's copy has only in-frame clones and leaves some out. The profile shows about 370,000 clones, 89% of them singletons. Input material: peripheral blood. The receptors shown here come from a woman aged 30 to 39 with COVID-19, enrolled during active disease. Both conserved end residues are part of each CDR3.

V gene,CDR3 protein
TRBV5-1,CASSASSSSYEQYF
TRBV5-1,CASSFVGLAGGRDTQYF
TRBV24-1,CATSDLQFGGYETQYF
TRBV4-3,CASSQDWSRDRVNIQYF
TRBV30,CACKKLPSGSDEQFF
TRBV9,CASSANRGPNTEAFF
TRBV27,CASSFISKGVSNNEQFF
TRBV7-2,CASSTQGARSKDTQYF
TRBV6-5,CASSRDRQSEQYF
TRBV11-2,CASSPGTGYQETQYF
TRBV7-9,CASSTSGGAAYNEQFF
TRBV19,CASSIGPAGEGNEQFF
TRBV4-3,CASRQNTEAFF
TRBV11-3,CASSKDWNTEAFF
TRBV5-1,CASSTGQGTINTEAFF
TRBV7-2,CASRMTGAGNTIYF
TRBV7-8,CASSLGRDRGRQELFF
TRBV11-2,CASSSQGADTGELFF
TRBV2,CASNRMTNYGYTF
TRBV6-6,CASRGRDSNNYGYTF
TRBV27,CASRGTVSYEQYF
TRBV2,CASREREHYNEQFF
TRBV19,CASSIFQGSGGYTF
TRBV6-2/TRBV6-3,CASSYPTGWPEAFF
TRBV7-9,CASSLGTLRGLADTQYF
TRBV5-4,CASSFVDRAGSPLHF